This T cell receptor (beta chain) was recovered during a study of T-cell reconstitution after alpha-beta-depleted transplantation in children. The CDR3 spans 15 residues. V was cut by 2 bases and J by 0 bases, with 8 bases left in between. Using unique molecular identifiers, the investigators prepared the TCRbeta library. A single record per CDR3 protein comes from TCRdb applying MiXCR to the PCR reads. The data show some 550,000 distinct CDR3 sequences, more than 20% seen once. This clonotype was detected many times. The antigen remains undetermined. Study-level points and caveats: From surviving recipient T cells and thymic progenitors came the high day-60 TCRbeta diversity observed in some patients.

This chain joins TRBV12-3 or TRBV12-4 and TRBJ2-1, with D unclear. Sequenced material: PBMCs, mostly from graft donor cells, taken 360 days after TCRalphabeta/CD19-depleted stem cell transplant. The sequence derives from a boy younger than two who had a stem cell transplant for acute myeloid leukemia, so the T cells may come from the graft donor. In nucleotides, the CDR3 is TGTGCCAGCAGTTTAACCGGAACCTCCTACAATGAGCAGTTCTTC. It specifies CASSLTGTSYNEQFF.